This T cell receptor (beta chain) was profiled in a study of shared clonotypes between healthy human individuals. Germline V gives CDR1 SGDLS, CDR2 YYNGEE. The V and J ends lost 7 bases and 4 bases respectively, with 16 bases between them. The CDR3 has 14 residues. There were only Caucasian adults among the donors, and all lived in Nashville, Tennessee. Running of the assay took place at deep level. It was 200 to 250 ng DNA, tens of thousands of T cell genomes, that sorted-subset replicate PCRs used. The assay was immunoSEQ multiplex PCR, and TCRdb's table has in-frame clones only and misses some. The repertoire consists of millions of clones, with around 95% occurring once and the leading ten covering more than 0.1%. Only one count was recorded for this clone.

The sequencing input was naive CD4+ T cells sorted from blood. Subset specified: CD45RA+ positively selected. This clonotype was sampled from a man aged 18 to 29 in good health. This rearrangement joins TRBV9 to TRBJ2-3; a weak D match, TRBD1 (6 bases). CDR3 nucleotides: TGTGCCAGCGGAGGAGCTGGGGGCCCAGATACGCAGTATTTT. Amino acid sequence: CASGGAGGPDTQYF.